This TCR beta chain was captured by sequencing in a study of CD8+CD57+ T cells in acquired aplastic anemia. For CDR3 and TCR beta VDJ profiling, genomic DNA was the template used. TCRdb re-derived calls from the reads in MiXCR, one entry per CDR3 protein. The table lists 150,000 to 200,000 distinct CDR3 sequences, about 50% of them singletons. Looked up from germline, CDR1 is MGHRA and CDR2 is YSYEKL. The CDR3 extends over 14 amino acids. Unmatched junction bases numbered 9, after V lost 11 bases and J lost 1 base. Previously, flow cytometry had revealed CD8+CD57+ cell expansion in the patients chosen for sequencing.

The sequenced sample consisted of sorted CD4+, CD8+, or CD8+CD57+ T cells (not recorded which) from PBMCs. The chain employs TRBV4-1 and TRBJ1-2; 8 nucleotides line up with TRBD1. The sequence came from a human donor with aplastic anemia. The CDR3 DNA is TGCGCCTCCAGGGGGCAGGGGTATAACTATGGCTACACCTTC. Translating gives CASRGQGYNYGYTF.